This T cell receptor beta chain is drawn from a study of T cells in Graves' hyperthyroidism and ophthalmopathy. The PBMCs studied were ones that came from about 10 ml fresh peripheral blood. This clonotype was seen more than once but under ten times. What was amplified from RNA transcripts were TCR beta CDR3 regions. When the TCR CDR3 underwent first-round RT-PCR, the HTBI primer set was used. TCRdb reprocessed the multiplex PCR reads with MiXCR, giving one entry per CDR3 protein. The data show around 800,000 distinct CDR3 sequences, roughly 37% seen once. This TCR was recovered from a man younger than 30 with Graves' hyperthyroidism. The sample was blood.

CDR3 DNA: TGTGCCAGCAGCTTCCGGACAGGGGGTGGCGAGCAGTACTTC. This sequence encodes CASSFRTGGGEQYF. V gene TRBV11-1 combines with J gene TRBJ2-7, with TRBD1 identical over 10 bases. The trim removed 3 bases at V and 6 bases at J, leaving 5 bases unmatched. Germline-derived CDR1 and CDR2 are SGHAT and FQDESV (reference sequence). CDR3 length: 14 residues.